This is a list of T cell receptor beta chains from one sample in a study of T cells in Graves' hyperthyroidism and ophthalmopathy. In TCRdb, the multiplex PCR reads were re-called with MiXCR into one record per CDR3 protein. The sample lists under 400,000 distinct CDR3 sequences, more than 15% seen once, with roughly a quarter in the top ten. The sample was blood. The receptors derive from a woman between 18 and 30 years old with Graves' hyperthyroidism that later progressed to Graves' ophthalmopathy. The CDR3 runs from the conserved cysteine through the conserved F or W. D genes are given only for firm matches. Clone size is given for some rows only: seen once, a few or many times, or a class if the clone is expanded.

d_call j_call clone_size v_call cdr3_aa cdr3_nt
TRBD1 TRBJ2-5 - TRBV29-1 CSAETGGETQYF TGCAGCGCCGAGACAGGGGGAGAGACCCAGTACTTC
- TRBJ1-2 few TRBV20-1 CSARWQGGGYTF TGCAGTGCTAGATGGCAGGGAGGCGGCTACACCTTC
TRBD2 TRBJ2-5 many TRBV3-1 CASSQGSGGLETQYF TGTGCCAGCAGCCAAGGTTCGGGAGGTTTAGAGACCCAGTACTTC
TRBD1 TRBJ1-1 - TRBV6-1 CASSWAETGFSEAFF TGTGCCAGCAGTTGGGCCGAGACAGGGTTTTCTGAAGCTTTCTTT
- TRBJ2-2 few TRBV7-9 CASSVGGIFGKNTGELFF TGTGCCAGCAGCGTCGGGGGCATTTTCGGGAAAAACACCGGGGAGCTGTTTTTT
TRBD2 TRBJ2-3 many TRBV27 CASSRLAGPPDTQYF TGTGCCAGCAGTAGACTAGCGGGACCTCCAGATACGCAGTATTTT
TRBD1 TRBJ2-4 many TRBV2 CASRKQGGRGIQYF TGTGCCAGCAGAAAACAGGGGGGACGCGGCATTCAGTACTTC
TRBD2 TRBJ2-2 - TRBV7-9 CASSLEEGLAYTGELFF TGTGCCAGCAGCTTAGAAGAGGGACTAGCCTACACCGGGGAGCTGTTTTTT
- TRBJ2-2 - TRBV12-3/TRBV12-4 CASNLWGPGELFF TGTGCCAGCAACCTTTGGGGCCCCGGGGAGCTGTTTTTT
- TRBJ1-4 few TRBV7-9 CASSSGEDEKLFF TGTGCCAGCAGCTCCGGGGAGGATGAAAAACTGTTTTTT
TRBD2 TRBJ2-3 many TRBV5-1 CASSFSGRGTDTQYF TGTGCCAGCAGCTTTAGCGGGAGAGGGACAGATACGCAGTATTTT
TRBD1 TRBJ2-3 - TRBV10-3 CATRDRSTDTQYF TGTGCCACCAGGGACAGAAGCACAGATACGCAGTATTTT
TRBD2 TRBJ2-3 - TRBV11-2 CASSLLLAGGPLSRTDTQYF TGTGCCAGCAGCTTACTACTAGCGGGAGGGCCTCTAAGTCGGACAGATACGCAGTATTTT
- TRBJ1-6 many TRBV28 CASSILGGGNSPLHF TGTGCCAGCAGTATCCTCGGGGGGGGTAATTCACCCCTCCACTTT
TRBD1 TRBJ2-1 many TRBV7-8 CASSLAGTGVNNEQFF TGTGCCAGCAGCTTAGCCGGGACAGGGGTTAACAATGAGCAGTTCTTC
- TRBJ2-4 few TRBV18 CASSPIGSRKAKNIQYF TGTGCCAGCTCACCAATAGGCTCCCGGAAGGCCAAAAACATTCAGTACTTC
- TRBJ1-1 many TRBV7-3 CASSMTANTEAFF TGTGCCAGCAGCATGACAGCGAACACTGAAGCTTTCTTT
TRBD2 TRBJ2-7 many TRBV29-1 CSVVVGRAEEQYF TGCAGCGTTGTCGTCGGGAGGGCTGAAGAGCAGTACTTC
- TRBJ2-5 many TRBV20-1 CSARDVTAQETQYF TGCAGTGCTAGAGATGTCACAGCCCAAGAGACCCAGTACTTC
- TRBJ2-2 - TRBV3-1 CASSMLASTGELFF TGTGCCAGCAGCATGTTAGCGTCCACCGGGGAGCTGTTTTTT
- TRBJ2-5 many TRBV7-9 CASSLALGEETQYF TGTGCCAGCAGTTTAGCCCTTGGAGAAGAGACCCAGTACTTC
TRBD1 TRBJ2-7 few TRBV7-9 CASSLVLERGQGYEQYF TGTGCCAGCAGCTTAGTGCTGGAACGGGGACAGGGCTACGAGCAGTACTTC
- TRBJ2-7 few TRBV27 CASSQDSYYEQYF TGTGCCAGCAGTCAAGACTCGTACTACGAGCAGTACTTC
- TRBJ1-1 many TRBV2 CASGGRDNMNTEAFF TGTGCCAGCGGAGGCCGGGACAACATGAACACTGAAGCTTTCTTT
TRBD1 TRBJ2-5 - TRBV12-3/TRBV12-4 CASKRNPGQGGSGLAGSGKETQYF TGTGCCAGCAAAAGGAATCCGGGACAGGGGGGATCGGGACTAGCAGGATCGGGTAAAGAGACCCAGTACTTC
TRBD1 TRBJ1-2 few TRBV6-1 CASGRQGNNYGYTF TGTGCCAGCGGGAGACAGGGGAACAACTATGGCTACACCTTC
- TRBJ2-7 many TRBV10-1 CASSDGYEQYF TGCGCCAGCAGTGACGGGTACGAGCAGTACTTC